The T cell receptor beta chain under discussion was sequenced for a study of identical twins. CDR1 MNHEY and CDR2 SVGAGI come from the germline V gene. The CDR3 is 13 residues long. The table lists this clonotype with many counts. The junction departs from germline at one end; a sequencing error may be responsible. From the 5' RACE reads, TCRdb called clonotypes with MiXCR, one entry per CDR3 protein. The sample lists 350,000 to 450,000 distinct CDR3 sequences; around a sixth were seen once. The V call is TRBV6-5, the J call TRBJ2-1, with 7 bases matching TRBD1. The source is a man aged 50 to 59 in good health. The sequenced sample was naive T cells sorted from blood. The CDR3: CASSYTNRDRLVF. The CDR3 bases are TGTGCCAGCAGTTACACAAACCGGGACAGACTTGTCTTC.